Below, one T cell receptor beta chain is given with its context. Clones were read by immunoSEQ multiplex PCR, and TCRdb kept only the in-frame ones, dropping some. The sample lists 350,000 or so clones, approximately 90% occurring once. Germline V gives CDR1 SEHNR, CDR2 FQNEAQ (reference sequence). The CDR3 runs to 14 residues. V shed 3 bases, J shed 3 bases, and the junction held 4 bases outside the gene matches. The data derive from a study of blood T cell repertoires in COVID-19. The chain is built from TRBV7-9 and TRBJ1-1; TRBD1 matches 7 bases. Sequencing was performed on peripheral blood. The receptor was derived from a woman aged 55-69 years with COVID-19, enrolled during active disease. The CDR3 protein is CASSFRQGDTEAFF. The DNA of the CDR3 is TGTGCCAGCAGCTTTCGGCAGGGGGACACTGAAGCTTTCTTT.